This T cell receptor beta chain came from a study of cytomegalovirus exposure and HLA in healthy donors. This clone occurred many times. The CDR3 runs to 13 residues. The PCR ran on 60 Vbeta and 13 Jbeta primers. Libraries were prepared by immunoSEQ multiplex PCR; TCRdb keeps only in-frame clonotypes and omits some of them. Of 120,000 or so clones in the sample, roughly 9% were seen once. J is TRBJ1-2 and V is TRBV12-1. TRBV12-1 is labeled a pseudogene. Sequenced: PBMCs. This receptor was obtained from a woman aged 40 to 50 in good health and CMV-seropositive. The CDR3, as DNA: TGTGCCAGCAGCTTTGCGAGAGGATATGGCTACACCTTC. Translating it yields CASSFARGYGYTF.